The 20 T cell receptor beta chains presented below share a single source sample, sequenced in a study of blood T cell repertoires in COVID-19. Profiled with immunoSEQ multiplex PCR; TCRdb holds only in-frame clones, not every one. The sample lists roughly 250,000 clones, approximately 80% occurring once. The sample comprised peripheral blood. Source of these receptors: a human donor in a cohort sampled during active COVID-19.

This clone has a count of ten or more. The chain has TRBV6-1 and TRBJ2-3; no clear D. The CDR3 length is 16 residues. The germline V gene encodes CDR1 MNHNS and CDR2 SASEGT. V lost 1 base and J 4 bases, leaving 15 bases between the germline ends. The CDR3 DNA is TGTGCCAGCAGTGAAGGACCCCACGGCGGCGCAGATACGCAGTATTTT. Amino acids: CASSEGPHGGADTQYF.

The chain employs TRBV11-2 and TRBJ2-1; TRBD2 agrees at 7 bases. The CDR3 is made up of 15 amino acids. Germline CDR1 reads SGHAT; CDR2 reads FQNNGV. V lost 1 base and J lost 8; bases outside the gene matches: 8. This CDR3 reads CASSLGGRGPDEQFF. The CDR3 region has the DNA TGTGCCAGCAGCTTAGGGGGGAGGGGTCCGGATGAGCAGTTCTTC. Combining the CDR3 with reference TRBV11-2 and TRBJ2-1 gives the whole variable domain EAGVAQSPRYKIIEKRQSVAFWCNPISGHATLYWYQQILGQGPKLLIQFQNNGVVDDSQLPKDRFSAERLKGVDSTLKIQPAKLEDSAVYLCASSLGGRGPDEQFFGPGTRLTVL.

This chain connects TRBV19 to TRBJ2-2; 14 nucleotides line up with TRBD2. V lost 10 bases to trimming and J lost 0 bases; unmatched junction nucleotides: 19. In germline, CDR1 is LNHDA, CDR2 SQIVND (reference sequence). CDR3 length: 21 residues. In nucleotides, the CDR3 is TGTGCCACCCCAGGGACCCGGGGACTAGCGGGAGTGTACGCGAACACCGGGGAGCTGTTTTTT. It encodes CATPGTRGLAGVYANTGELFF.

The chain links TRBV5-5 to TRBJ1-5; 10 nucleotides match TRBD1. The J segment lost 5 bases and the V segment lost 4 bases, leaving 12 bases of the junction unmatched. The length of the CDR3 is 17 residues. The germline V gene has CDR1 SGHKS and CDR2 YYEKEE (reference sequence). CDR3 sequence (DNA): TGTGCCAGCAGCAGAAGGGACAGGGGCTTAAGGGATCAGCCCCAGCATTTT. It is translated as CASSRRDRGLRDQPQHF.

The chain is built from TRBV6-2 or TRBV6-3 and TRBJ1-5, with D perhaps matching TRBD1 (5 bases). In germline, CDR1 is MNHEY, CDR2 SVGEGT. This CDR3 spans 15 amino acids. V shed 2 bases and J shed 4 bases, with 12 bases lying between them. CDR3 DNA sequence: TGTGCCAGCAGTTACGTCCCAGGGAGGAATCAGCCCCAGCATTTT. Translated, it gives CASSYVPGRNQPQHF.

This sequence joins TRBV10-2 and TRBJ2-7; D gene ambiguous. V lost 4 bases, J lost 3 bases, and 10 bases lay in between. Germline V gives CDR1 WSHSY, CDR2 SAAADI. CDR3 length: 13 residues. CDR3 nucleotides: TGCGCCAGCAGTGGCGGAAGAGGCTACGAGCAGTACTTC. Amino acids: CASSGGRGYEQYF.

The chain joins TRBV5-1 to TRBJ2-1, with a possible D match to TRBD2 (6 bases). Trimming took 3 bases from V and 6 from J, leaving 10 bases between them. Germline V gene lookup returns CDR1 SGHRS and CDR2 YFSETQ. CDR3 size: 13 residues. DNA of the CDR3: TGCGCCAGCAGCTCGGGACTGTTCAATGAGCAGTTCTTC. Protein product: CASSSGLFNEQFF.

The CDR3 DNA follows: TGCAGTGCTAGTGACGCCGGGACACCCAACACTGAAGCTTTCTTT. Translating it yields CSASDAGTPNTEAFF. The V and J genes are TRBV20-1 and TRBJ1-1, with TRBD1 as a possible D gene (6 bases). Germline V gives CDR1 DFQATT, CDR2 SNEGSKA (reference sequence). Trimming cost V 3 bases and J 2 bases, with 16 bases left between them. The CDR3 runs 15 residues.

The rearrangement uses TRBV24-1 and TRBJ2-1; 9 positions agree with TRBD2. The CDR3 has 18 amino acids. Per germline, CDR1 KGHDR and CDR2 SFDVKD. J was trimmed by 7 bases and V by 1 base; bases with no gene match: 13. CDR3 protein: CATSDFEGRGGRRNEQFF. The DNA of the CDR3 is TGTGCCACCAGTGATTTTGAAGGGCGGGGGGGCCGGAGAAATGAGCAGTTCTTC.

CDR3 sequence reads: CSVGGTGSSYEQYF. The DNA of the CDR3 is TGCAGCGTTGGGGGGACAGGGTCCTCCTACGAGCAGTACTTC. The chain employs TRBV29-1 and TRBJ2-7, with TRBD1 matching over 9 bases. Germline V gene data show CDR1 as SQVTM and CDR2 as ANQGSEA. V lost 4 bases and J lost 0; bases outside the gene matches: 4. The CDR3 has 14 amino acids.

The genes are TRBV18 and TRBJ2-2, with D possibly being TRBD2 (6 bases). Germline CDR1 KGHSH, CDR2 LQKENI. Between the trimmed V and J ends, which lost 3 bases and 0 bases, there was a span of 11 bases. The CDR3 totals 16 residues. The CDR3 coding sequence is TGTGCCAGCTCACCTCCGGGACTGACGAACACCGGGGAGCTGTTTTTT. Amino acids: CASSPPGLTNTGELFF.

This clone was recorded a few times. J is TRBJ2-4 and V is TRBV7-9; 7 bases agree with TRBD1. The CDR3 length is 16 residues. Trimming at V came to 11 bases and at J to 0 bases, leaving 13 bases not matched to a gene. Germline CDR1 SEHNR, CDR2 FQNEAQ (reference sequence). This CDR3 is CASGQVNVGAKNIQYF. Written as DNA, the CDR3 is TGTGCCTCCGGACAGGTGAACGTCGGAGCCAAAAACATTCAGTACTTC. The complete variable domain, with remaining parts taken from reference TRBV7-9 and TRBJ2-4, reads DTGVSQNPRHKITKRGQNVTFRCDPISEHNRLYWYRQTLGQGPEFLTYFQNEAQLEKSRLLSDRFSAERPKGSFSTLEIQRTEQGDSAMYLCASGQVNVGAKNIQYFGAGTRLSVL.

The chain uses TRBV9 and TRBJ2-2; 14 positions agree with TRBD2. Trimming removed 1 base from V and 6 bases from J; junction bases left unmatched: 11. Germline CDR1 is SGDLS and CDR2 is YYNGEE. CDR3 length equals 19 residues. CDR3 in amino acids: CASSVSPGTSGSVAGELFF. The DNA for the CDR3 is TGTGCCAGCAGCGTATCCCCCGGGACTAGCGGGAGTGTGGCCGGGGAGCTGTTTTTT. The full variable domain, with the rest looked up from reference TRBV9 and TRBJ2-2, is DSGVTQTPKHLITATGQRVTLRCSPRSGDLSVYWYQQSLDQGLQFLIQYYNGEERAKGNILERFSAQQFPDLHSELNLSSLELGDSALYFCASSVSPGTSGSVAGELFFGEGSRLTVL.

This chain connects TRBV6-2 or TRBV6-3 to TRBJ2-7; D perhaps matches TRBD1 (7 bases). Germline CDR1 is MNHEY and CDR2 is SVGEGT. The length of the CDR3 is 17 residues. V lost 0 bases to trimming and J lost 3 bases, with 18 bases between them. The CDR3 sequence: CASSYSFSAGGFYEQYF. In DNA form, the CDR3 reads TGTGCCAGCAGTTACTCGTTTTCGGCAGGGGGGTTCTACGAGCAGTACTTC.

This clone was observed once. This chain joins TRBV5-3 and TRBJ2-7; D not resolved. TRBV5-3 is an open reading frame whose function is uncertain. V was clipped by 6 bases and J by 3 bases, with 7 bases between them. This CDR3 region has 11 residues. For the CDR3, the DNA is TGTGCCAGAACCAGGATCTACGAGCAGTACTTC. Protein product: CARTRIYEQYF.

V gene TRBV21-1 combines with J gene TRBJ2-3; TRBD2 is the table's D call, not checked against the DNA. TRBV21-1 is flagged as a pseudogene. The CDR3 is 19 residues long. As DNA, the CDR3 is TGTGCCAGCAGCCTCCCGGCGATAGCGGGAGAGTCTAGCACAGATACGCAGTATTTT. Translated: CASSLPAIAGESSTDTQYF.

In DNA, the CDR3 is TGTGCCAGCTCGTCCGGGAGGGTAGATACGCAGTATTTT. Protein product: CASSSGRVDTQYF. This rearrangement joins TRBV18 to TRBJ2-3, with TRBD2 matching over 8 bases. The germline gives CDR1 KGHSH, CDR2 LQKENI. This CDR3 has 13 residues. J gave up 5 bases and V 6 bases, and 4 bases lay outside the gene matches. The entire variable domain, with the rest obtained from reference TRBV18 and TRBJ2-3, is as follows: NAGVMQNPRHLVRRRGQEARLRCSPMKGHSHVYWYRQLPEEGLKFMVYLQKENIIDESGMPKERFSAEFPKEGPSILRIQQVVRGDSAAYFCASSSGRVDTQYFGPGTRLTVL.

The rearrangement links TRBV6-2 or TRBV6-3 to TRBJ2-5; 12 bases are a match to TRBD1. The CDR3 contains 16 residues. Trimming removed 0 bases from V and 5 bases from J; junction bases left unmatched: 4. The germline CDR1 and CDR2 sequences are MNHEY and SVGEGT. Here the CDR3 DNA reads TGTGCCAGCAGTTACTCCGGGACAGGGGGCCCGGAGACCCAGTACTTC. Amino acid sequence: CASSYSGTGGPETQYF.

The CDR3 coding sequence is TGTGCCAGCAGCCCGATAGCGGGAGGTACCTACAATGAGCAGTTCTTC. Translated, it gives CASSPIAGGTYNEQFF. The chain employs TRBV7-6 and TRBJ2-1; 10 nucleotides match TRBD2. V was pared by 5 bases and J by 2 bases, with 6 bases of the junction left unmatched. This CDR3 comprises 16 residues. CDR1 SGHVS and CDR2 FNYEAQ come from the germline V gene.

V and J are TRBV18 and TRBJ1-5, with D unresolved. CDR3 length equals 15 residues. The V gene's germline CDR1 is KGHSH and CDR2 LQKENI. The V end lost 6 bases, the J end lost 2 bases, and 14 bases lay between the germline ends. CDR3 bases: TGTGCCAGCTCCTCGGGAGGGAACGGCAATCAGCCCCAGCATTTT. Translating it yields CASSSGGNGNQPQHF. Drawing the rest from reference TRBV18 and TRBJ1-5, the complete variable domain is NAGVMQNPRHLVRRRGQEARLRCSPMKGHSHVYWYRQLPEEGLKFMVYLQKENIIDESGMPKERFSAEFPKEGPSILRIQQVVRGDSAAYFCASSSGGNGNQPQHFGDGTRLSIL.